Shown below are 27 T cell receptor beta chains from a single sample sequenced in a study of graft-versus-host responses after intestinal transplantation. Here immunoSEQ multiplex PCR was the method, and the copy in TCRdb shows in-frame clones only, minus some. Counted here are about 90,000 clones, roughly 93% occurring once; the ten biggest clones make up 0.45% to 0.6%. These receptors' targets are unknown. The source was unstimulated CD8+ T cells sorted from spleen or lymph node cells, collected before intestinal transplant. These receptors were obtained from a human donor who received an intestinal transplant.

The V and J genes are TRBV9 and TRBJ2-5, with D perhaps TRBD2 (6 bases). V was clipped by 2 bases and J by 2 bases, with 16 bases between them. The germline CDR1 and CDR2 sequences are SGDLS and YYNGEE. The CDR3 loop spans 16 amino acids. The CDR3 region has the DNA TGTGCCAGCAGCGTCGGGACTCTCGGTGGGCAAGAGACCCAGTACTTC. Its translation: CASSVGTLGGQETQYF. The whole variable domain, filled in from reference TRBV9 and TRBJ2-5, reads DSGVTQTPKHLITATGQRVTLRCSPRSGDLSVYWYQQSLDQGLQFLIQYYNGEERAKGNILERFSAQQFPDLHSELNLSSLELGDSALYFCASSVGTLGGQETQYFGPGTRLLVL.

This chain joins TRBV7-2 and TRBJ1-2; the D is unclear. Germline-derived CDR1 and CDR2 are SGHTA and FQGNSA. The CDR3 totals 12 residues. V lost 1 base to trimming and J lost 5 bases, with 5 bases between them. CDR3 sequence reads: CASSLGLYGYTF. CDR3 in DNA: TGTGCCAGCAGCTTAGGTTTATATGGCTACACCTTC.

The chain is built from TRBV19 and TRBJ2-5; TRBD2 matches at 10 bases. Germline-derived CDR1 and CDR2 are LNHDA and SQIVND (reference sequence). This CDR3 has 15 amino acids. V shed 2 bases and J 5 bases; nucleotides not matched to a gene: 5. CDR3 coding DNA: TGTGCCAGTAGTATACTAGCGGGAGATCTGGAGACCCAGTACTTC. It codes for CASSILAGDLETQYF.

The rearrangement uses TRBV10-2 and TRBJ1-1; D gene ambiguous. CDR3 length equals 13 residues. The germline gives CDR1 WSHSY, CDR2 SAAADI. The germline V and J ends were trimmed by 2 bases and 5 bases, with 9 bases remaining between them. CDR3 nucleotide sequence: TGCGCCAGCAGTGAGGGGCGAGTGACTGAAGCTTTCTTT. This encodes CASSEGRVTEAFF.

There are a few counts of this clone. This sequence joins TRBV4-1 and TRBJ2-7; D remains ambiguous. Trimming pared 4 bases from V and 7 bases from J, leaving 14 bases between. The CDR3 runs to 13 residues. Germline assignment: CDR1 MGHRA and CDR2 YSYEKL. CDR3 nucleotides: TGCGCCAGCAGCCCGATAACTGGTCGGGAGCAGTACTTC. It codes for CASSPITGREQYF.

J is TRBJ2-5 and V is TRBV9; TRBD2 agrees at 14 bases. Germline CDR1 and CDR2: SGDLS and YYNGEE. The length of the CDR3 is 18 residues. With 3 bases clipped from V and 5 bases from J, the junction kept 12 bases outside the gene matches. DNA of the CDR3: TGTGCCAGCAGCGCCGGGGGTGGGACTAGCGGGAGCTGGGAGACCCAGTACTTC. Its protein product is CASSAGGGTSGSWETQYF. Complete variable domain (other parts from reference TRBV9 and TRBJ2-5): DSGVTQTPKHLITATGQRVTLRCSPRSGDLSVYWYQQSLDQGLQFLIQYYNGEERAKGNILERFSAQQFPDLHSELNLSSLELGDSALYFCASSAGGGTSGSWETQYFGPGTRLLVL.

The chain recombines TRBV19 with TRBJ2-2; D possibly corresponds to TRBD1 (6 bases). CDR1 is LNHDA, CDR2 SQIVND, per germline (reference sequence). Trimming shortened V by 3 bases and J by 6 bases, and 11 bases separated the two germline ends. This CDR3 is built from 14 residues. CDR3 sequence (DNA): TGTGCCAGTAGTATTGTGGGGGCCGCCGGGGAGCTGTTTTTT. Protein sequence: CASSIVGAAGELFF.

The chain joins TRBV19 to TRBJ2-1, with D possibly TRBD2 on 6 matching bases. This CDR3 has 15 amino acids. The V and J ends lost 3 bases and 4 bases respectively, with 13 bases between them. Looked up from germline, CDR1 is LNHDA and CDR2 is SQIVND (reference sequence). The CDR3 region is CASSINSGPYNEQFF. The CDR3 bases are TGTGCCAGTAGTATTAATAGCGGCCCATACAATGAGCAGTTCTTC.

CDR3 nucleotides: TGTGCCAGCAGTAAGGGACTAGCGGGGGACCCCTGGCCCTACAATGAGCAGTTCTTC. Translating it yields CASSKGLAGDPWPYNEQFF. This chain joins TRBV6-4 and TRBJ2-1; TRBD2 agrees at 14 bases. Germline V gene data show CDR1 as MRHNA and CDR2 as SNTAGT. J was trimmed by 2 bases and V by 5 bases; bases with no gene match: 11. This CDR3 has 19 amino acids.

CDR3 nucleotide sequence: TGTGCCTGGAGTGAAGTAATGGGACAGATAGGCACCGGGGAGCTGTTTTTT. Its protein is CAWSEVMGQIGTGELFF. This chain uses TRBV30 with TRBJ2-2; TRBD1 matches 7 bases. The germline CDR1 and CDR2 sequences are GTSNPN and SVGIG (reference sequence). The V segment lost 1 base and the J segment 4 bases; nucleotides outside the gene matches: 12. The CDR3 consists of 17 residues.

The rearrangement links TRBV6-1 to TRBJ2-1; TRBD1 matches 12 bases. The V segment lost 9 bases and the J segment 4 bases; nucleotides outside the gene matches: 7. The CDR3 has 15 residues. Germline CDR1 MNHNS, CDR2 SASEGT. CDR3: CASWDRGLGYNEQFF. CDR3 nucleotide sequence: TGTGCCAGTTGGGACAGGGGGCTTGGATACAATGAGCAGTTCTTC.

The chain employs TRBV4-2 and TRBJ1-1; D may be TRBD1 (5 bases). The CDR3 covers 13 residues. Germline CDR1 reads LGHNA; CDR2 reads YNFKEQ. V was pared by 8 bases and J by 4 bases, with 14 bases between. The CDR3 nucleotides are TGTGCCAGCGGGGGGGAGTCCAGCACTGAAGCTTTCTTT. As protein: CASGGESSTEAFF.

This rearrangement joins TRBV27 to TRBJ2-1; 8 bases are a match to TRBD2. V shed 5 bases, J shed 0 bases, and the junction held 9 bases outside the gene matches. The CDR3 totals 17 residues. CDR1 is MNHEY and CDR2 is SMNVEV in the germline V gene (reference sequence). The CDR3 loop reads CASSQTPSGPSYNEQFF. As DNA, the CDR3 is TGTGCCAGCAGTCAGACCCCTAGCGGGCCCTCCTACAATGAGCAGTTCTTC.

The chain is built from TRBV4-1 and TRBJ1-1; tentative D call: TRBD1 (6 bases). Germline CDR1 and CDR2: MGHRA and YSYEKL. V was trimmed by 4 bases and J by 5 bases, leaving 17 bases between them. The length of the CDR3 is 15 residues. CDR3 loop: CASSPMGHFQTEAFF. As DNA, the CDR3 is TGCGCCAGCAGCCCGATGGGACATTTCCAAACTGAAGCTTTCTTT.

The genes are TRBV7-9 and TRBJ2-7, with TRBD2 matching over 7 bases. Trimming took 2 bases from V and 5 from J; bases not matched to a gene: 9. Germline loops: CDR1 SEHNR, CDR2 FQNEAQ (reference sequence). The CDR3 extends over 15 amino acids. CDR3 protein: CASSLLGGSTDEQYF. CDR3 DNA: TGTGCCAGCAGCTTATTGGGCGGGAGCACGGACGAGCAGTACTTC.

The rearrangement links TRBV6-5 to TRBJ2-5; possible D gene TRBD2, 6 bases. V lost 7 bases and J 4 bases, leaving 13 bases between the germline ends. CDR3 size: 13 residues. From germline, CDR1 is MNHEY and CDR2 SVGAGI. CDR3: CASTPVGGETQYF. CDR3 sequence (DNA): TGTGCCAGCACACCCGTGGGGGGAGAGACCCAGTACTTC.

This clone has just a few counts. The rearrangement joins TRBV4-1 to TRBJ1-1, with 7 positions matching TRBD1. CDR3 length equals 14 residues. CDR1 is MGHRA, CDR2 YSYEKL, per germline. J gave up 7 bases and V 8 bases, and 13 bases lay outside the gene matches. The CDR3 bases are TGCGCCAGCGCCTTCGACAGGGTTGGGATTGAAGCTTTCTTT. Its protein product is CASAFDRVGIEAFF.

CDR3 residues: CASSLRSAGTAFGTQYF. DNA of the CDR3: TGTGCCAGCAGCTTGAGGTCGGCGGGGACGGCTTTCGGGACCCAGTACTTC. The chain joins TRBV5-6 to TRBJ2-5; weak D call: TRBD2 (6 bases). Germline CDR1 SGHDT, CDR2 YYEEEE. V lost 1 base to trimming and J lost 7 bases, with 23 bases between them. This CDR3 contains 17 residues.

The gene calls are TRBV7-3 and TRBJ2-5; 9 bases fit TRBD2. CDR3 length equals 15 residues. V trimming: 3 bases; J trimming: 5 bases; junction bases outside the gene matches: 7. Germline CDR1 is SGHTA and CDR2 is FQGTGA. Here the CDR3 DNA reads TGTGCCAGCAGCTTCGGGCGGGGGGGATTGGAGACCCAGTACTTC. Translation: CASSFGRGGLETQYF.

The chain carries TRBV2 and TRBJ2-3; TRBD2 aligns across 9 bases. Germline V lookup: CDR1 SNHLY, CDR2 FYNNEI. The trim removed 7 bases at V and 2 bases at J, leaving 10 bases unmatched. This CDR3 has 16 residues. CDR3 protein: CASTPWGTSLTDTQYF. The DNA for the CDR3 is TGTGCCAGCACCCCATGGGGGACTAGCCTCACAGATACGCAGTATTTT.

This sequence joins TRBV19 and TRBJ1-1; D may be TRBD1 (6 bases). Germline V lookup: CDR1 LNHDA, CDR2 SQIVND (reference sequence). The CDR3 spans 14 residues. V lost 7 bases, J lost 0 bases, and 12 bases lay in between. CDR3 sequence reads: CASTSTGMNTEAFF. The CDR3 nucleotides are TGTGCCAGTACCTCAACAGGGATGAACACTGAAGCTTTCTTT.

This chain uses TRBV27 with TRBJ1-1; no definite D call. The CDR3 loop spans 18 amino acids. V was clipped by 4 bases and J by 0 bases, with 21 bases between them. Germline V gene sequence: CDR1 MNHEY, CDR2 SMNVEV (reference sequence). CDR3 in amino acids: CASSYIGGIDILNTEAFF. The CDR3 DNA reads TGTGCCAGCAGTTATATCGGAGGAATAGACATCCTGAACACTGAAGCTTTCTTT.

The chain is built from TRBV2 and TRBJ2-7; the D is unclear. Looked up from germline, CDR1 is SNHLY and CDR2 is FYNNEI. The germline V and J ends were trimmed by 0 bases and 5 bases, with 11 bases remaining between them. The CDR3 runs 14 residues. CDR3 sequence: CASSEARKANEQYF. The DNA of the CDR3 is TGTGCCAGCAGTGAAGCGCGGAAGGCCAACGAGCAGTACTTC.

The chain carries TRBV27 and TRBJ1-5; D possibly corresponds to TRBD1 (6 bases). V was clipped by 7 bases and J by 2 bases, with 15 bases between them. CDR1 is MNHEY, CDR2 SMNVEV, per germline (reference sequence). This CDR3 has 15 residues. The CDR3 sequence: CASTVGEGGNQPQHF. CDR3 DNA: TGTGCCAGCACGGTGGGGGAGGGGGGCAATCAGCCCCAGCATTTT.

The chain carries TRBV5-4 and TRBJ2-7; TRBD2 agrees at 7 bases. CDR1 is SGHNT and CDR2 is YYREEE in the germline V gene (reference sequence). This CDR3 has 14 amino acids. Trimming at V came to 3 bases and at J to 3 bases, leaving 6 bases not matched to a gene. The CDR3 region is CASSSGLDIYEQYF. DNA for the CDR3: TGTGCCAGCAGCTCCGGACTAGATATCTACGAGCAGTACTTC.

The CDR3 is CASSDPTSFGELFF. Here the CDR3 DNA reads TGCGCCAGCAGTGACCCCACTAGCTTCGGGGAGCTGTTTTTT. The chain employs TRBV10-2 and TRBJ2-2, with D maybe TRBD2 (6 bases). With 3 bases removed from V and 7 bases from J, the gap between germline ends came to 12 bases. The CDR3 runs to 14 residues. Germline V CDR1 and CDR2: WSHSY, SAAADI.

This rearrangement joins TRBV27 to TRBJ1-1, with D possibly TRBD1 on 6 matching bases. The CDR3 totals 15 residues. Germline CDR1 reads MNHEY; CDR2 reads SMNVEV (reference sequence). Trimming removed 3 bases at V and 6 bases at J, with 17 bases between. The CDR3 is CASSLGTGIGAEAFF. CDR3 in DNA: TGTGCCAGCAGTTTGGGCACAGGGATTGGGGCTGAAGCTTTCTTT.